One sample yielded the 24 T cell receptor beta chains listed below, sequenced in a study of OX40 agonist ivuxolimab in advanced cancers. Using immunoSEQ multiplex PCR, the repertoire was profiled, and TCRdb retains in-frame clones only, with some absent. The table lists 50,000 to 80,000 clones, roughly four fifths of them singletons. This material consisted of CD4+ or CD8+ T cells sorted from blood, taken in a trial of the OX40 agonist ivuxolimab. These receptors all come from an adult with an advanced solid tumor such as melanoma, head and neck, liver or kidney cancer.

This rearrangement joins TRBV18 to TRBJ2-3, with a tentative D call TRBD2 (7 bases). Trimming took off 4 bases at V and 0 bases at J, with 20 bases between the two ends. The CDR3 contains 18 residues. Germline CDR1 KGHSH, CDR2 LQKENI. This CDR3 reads CASSLILAGAASTDTQYF. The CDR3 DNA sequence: TGTGCCAGCTCACTTATTCTGGCGGGGGCCGCTAGCACAGATACGCAGTATTTT.

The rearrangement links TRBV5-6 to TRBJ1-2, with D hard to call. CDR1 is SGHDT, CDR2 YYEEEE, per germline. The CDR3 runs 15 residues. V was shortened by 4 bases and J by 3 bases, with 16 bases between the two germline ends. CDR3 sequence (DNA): TGTGCCAGCAGCAGCTGGCCCCGGCGAGACTATGGCTACACCTTC. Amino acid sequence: CASSSWPRRDYGYTF.

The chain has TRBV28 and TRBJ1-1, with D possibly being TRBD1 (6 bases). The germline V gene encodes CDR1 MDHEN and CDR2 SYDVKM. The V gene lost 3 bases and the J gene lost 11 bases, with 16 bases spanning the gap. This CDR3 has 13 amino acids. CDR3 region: CASSLGALVPAFF. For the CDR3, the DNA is TGTGCCAGCAGTTTGGGGGCCCTTGTTCCGGCTTTCTTT.

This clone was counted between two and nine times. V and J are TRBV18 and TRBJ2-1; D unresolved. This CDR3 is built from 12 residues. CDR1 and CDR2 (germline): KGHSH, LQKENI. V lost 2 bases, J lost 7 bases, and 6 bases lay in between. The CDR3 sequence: CASSPERNEQFF. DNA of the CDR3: TGTGCCAGCTCACCAGAGAGAAATGAGCAGTTCTTC.

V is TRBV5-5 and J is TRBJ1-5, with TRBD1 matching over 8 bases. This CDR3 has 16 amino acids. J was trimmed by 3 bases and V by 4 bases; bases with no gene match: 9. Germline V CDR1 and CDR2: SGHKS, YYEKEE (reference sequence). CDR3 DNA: TGTGCCAGCAGCCGTCGGACAGGGCCGAACAATCAGCCCCAGCATTTT. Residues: CASSRRTGPNNQPQHF.

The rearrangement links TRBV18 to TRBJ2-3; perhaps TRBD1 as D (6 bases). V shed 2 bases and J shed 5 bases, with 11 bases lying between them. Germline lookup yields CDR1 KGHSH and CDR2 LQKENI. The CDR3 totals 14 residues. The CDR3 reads CASSPAGARDTQYF. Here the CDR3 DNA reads TGTGCCAGCTCACCAGCAGGGGCTAGAGATACGCAGTATTTT.

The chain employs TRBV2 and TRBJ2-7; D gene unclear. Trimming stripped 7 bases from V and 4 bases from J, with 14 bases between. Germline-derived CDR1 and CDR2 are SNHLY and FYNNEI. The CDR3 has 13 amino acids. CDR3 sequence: CASNAGPQYEQYF. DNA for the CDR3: TGTGCCAGCAATGCCGGGCCCCAGTACGAGCAGTACTTC.

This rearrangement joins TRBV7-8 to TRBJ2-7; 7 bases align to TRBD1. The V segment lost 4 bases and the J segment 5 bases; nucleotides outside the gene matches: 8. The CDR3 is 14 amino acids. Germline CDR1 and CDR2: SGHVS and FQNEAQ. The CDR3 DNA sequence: TGTGCCAGCAGCTCTACAGGGGTTGGCGACGAGCAGTACTTC. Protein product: CASSSTGVGDEQYF. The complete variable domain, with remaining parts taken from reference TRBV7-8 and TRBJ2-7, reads GAGVSQSPRYKVAKRGQDVALRCDPISGHVSLFWYQQALGQGPEFLTYFQNEAQLDKSGLPSDRFFAERPEGSVSTLKIQRTQQEDSAVYLCASSSTGVGDEQYFGPGTRLTVT.

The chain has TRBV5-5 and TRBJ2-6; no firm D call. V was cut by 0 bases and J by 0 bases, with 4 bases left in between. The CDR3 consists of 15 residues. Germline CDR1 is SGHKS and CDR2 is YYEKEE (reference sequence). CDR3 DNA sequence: TGTGCCAGCAGCTTGGGCGACTCTGGGGCCAACGTCCTGACTTTC. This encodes CASSLGDSGANVLTF. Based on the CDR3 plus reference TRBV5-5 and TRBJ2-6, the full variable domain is DAGVTQSPTHLIKTRGQQVTLRCSPISGHKSVSWYQQVLGQGPQFIFQYYEKEERGRGNFPDRFSARQFPNYSSELNVNALLLGDSALYLCASSLGDSGANVLTFGAGSRLTVL.

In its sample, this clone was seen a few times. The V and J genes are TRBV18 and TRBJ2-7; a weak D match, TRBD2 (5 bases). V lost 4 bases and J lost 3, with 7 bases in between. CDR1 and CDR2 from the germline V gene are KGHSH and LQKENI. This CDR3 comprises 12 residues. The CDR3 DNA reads TGTGCCAGCTCACAGCGGAACTACGAGCAGTACTTC. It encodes CASSQRNYEQYF.

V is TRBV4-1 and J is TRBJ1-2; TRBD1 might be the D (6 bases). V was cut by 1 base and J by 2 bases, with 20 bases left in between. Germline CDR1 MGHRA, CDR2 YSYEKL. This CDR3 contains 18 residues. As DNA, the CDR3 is TGCGCCAGCAGCCAAGGGCGGCTTCCGGGACATCGAAACTATGGCTACACCTTC. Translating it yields CASSQGRLPGHRNYGYTF.

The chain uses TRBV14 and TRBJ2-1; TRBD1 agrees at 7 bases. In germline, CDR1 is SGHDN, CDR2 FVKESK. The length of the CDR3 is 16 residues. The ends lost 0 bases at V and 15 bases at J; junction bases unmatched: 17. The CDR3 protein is CASSQDQGVFPSLWFF. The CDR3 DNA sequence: TGTGCCAGCAGCCAAGATCAGGGGGTTTTTCCCTCCCTTTGGTTCTTC.

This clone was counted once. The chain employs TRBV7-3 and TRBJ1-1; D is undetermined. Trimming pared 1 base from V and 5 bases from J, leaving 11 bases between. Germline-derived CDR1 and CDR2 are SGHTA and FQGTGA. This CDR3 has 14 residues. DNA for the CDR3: TGTGCCAGCAGCTTAAACCCCCCCCCTACTGAAGCTTTCTTT. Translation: CASSLNPPPTEAFF.

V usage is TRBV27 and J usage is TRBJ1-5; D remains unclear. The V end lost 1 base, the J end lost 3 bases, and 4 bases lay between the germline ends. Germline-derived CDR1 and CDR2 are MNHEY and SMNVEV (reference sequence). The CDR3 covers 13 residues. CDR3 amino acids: CASSLYPNQPQHF. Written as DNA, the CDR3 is TGTGCCAGCAGTTTATATCCCAATCAGCCCCAGCATTTT.

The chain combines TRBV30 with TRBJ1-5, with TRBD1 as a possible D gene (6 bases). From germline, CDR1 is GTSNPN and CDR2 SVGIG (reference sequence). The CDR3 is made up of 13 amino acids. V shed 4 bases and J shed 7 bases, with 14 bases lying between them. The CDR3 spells CAWNSGVGQPQHF. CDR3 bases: TGTGCCTGGAATTCAGGGGTTGGGCAGCCCCAGCATTTT.

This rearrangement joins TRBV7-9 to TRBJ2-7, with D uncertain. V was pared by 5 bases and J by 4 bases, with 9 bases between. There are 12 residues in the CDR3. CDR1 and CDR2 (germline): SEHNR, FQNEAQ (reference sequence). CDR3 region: CASSRQNYEQYF. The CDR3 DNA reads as TGTGCCAGCAGCCGGCAGAATTACGAGCAGTACTTC. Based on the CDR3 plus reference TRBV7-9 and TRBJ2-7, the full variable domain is DTGVSQNPRHKITKRGQNVTFRCDPISEHNRLYWYRQTLGQGPEFLTYFQNEAQLEKSRLLSDRFSAERPKGSFSTLEIQRTEQGDSAMYLCASSRQNYEQYFGPGTRLTVT.

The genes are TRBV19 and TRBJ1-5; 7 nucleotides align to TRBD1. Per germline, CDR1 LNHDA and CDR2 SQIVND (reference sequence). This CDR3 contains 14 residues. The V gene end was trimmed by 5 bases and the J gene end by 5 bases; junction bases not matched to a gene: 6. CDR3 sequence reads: CASSSRDSHQPQHF. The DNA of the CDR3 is TGTGCCAGTAGTTCCCGGGACAGCCATCAGCCCCAGCATTTT.

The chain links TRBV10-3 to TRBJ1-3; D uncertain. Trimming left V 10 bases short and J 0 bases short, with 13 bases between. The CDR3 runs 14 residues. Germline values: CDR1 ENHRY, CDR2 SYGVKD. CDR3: CATHKGPSGNTIYF. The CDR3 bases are TGTGCCACGCACAAGGGCCCCTCTGGAAACACCATATATTTT.

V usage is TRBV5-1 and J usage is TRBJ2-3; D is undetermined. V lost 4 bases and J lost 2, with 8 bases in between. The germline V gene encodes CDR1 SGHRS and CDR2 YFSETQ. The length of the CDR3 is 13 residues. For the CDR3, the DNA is TGCGCCAGCAGCCCGAGAACCACAGATACGCAGTATTTT. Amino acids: CASSPRTTDTQYF. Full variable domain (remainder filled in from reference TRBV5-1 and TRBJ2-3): KAGVTQTPRYLIKTRGQQVTLSCSPISGHRSVSWYQQTPGQGLQFLFEYFSETQRNKGNFPGRFSGRQFSNSRSEMNVSTLELGDSALYLCASSPRTTDTQYFGPGTRLTVL.

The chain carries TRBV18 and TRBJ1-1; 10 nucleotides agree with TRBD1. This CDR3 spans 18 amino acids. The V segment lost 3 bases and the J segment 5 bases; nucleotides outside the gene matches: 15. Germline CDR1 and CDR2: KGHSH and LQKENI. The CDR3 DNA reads TGTGCCAGCTCACCCATTCCCCCGGGACAGGGGTTGGGTACTGAAGCTTTCTTT. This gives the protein CASSPIPPGQGLGTEAFF.

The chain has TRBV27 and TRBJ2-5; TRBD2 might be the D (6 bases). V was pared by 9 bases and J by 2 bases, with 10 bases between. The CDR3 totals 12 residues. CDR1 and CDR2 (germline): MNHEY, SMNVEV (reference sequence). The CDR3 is CASARGQETQYF. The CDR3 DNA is TGTGCCAGTGCCCGGGGGCAAGAGACCCAGTACTTC.

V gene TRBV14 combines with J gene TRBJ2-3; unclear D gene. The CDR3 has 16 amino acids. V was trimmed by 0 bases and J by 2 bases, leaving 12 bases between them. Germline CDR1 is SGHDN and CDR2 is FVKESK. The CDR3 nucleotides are TGTGCCAGCAGCCAAGATGGTGGCAGCCACACAGATACGCAGTATTTT. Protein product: CASSQDGGSHTDTQYF.

CDR3 coding DNA: TGTGCCAGTACCCCAACATCAACCACAACAGGGAGGGGAAACACCATATATTTT. Translated: CASTPTSTTTGRGNTIYF. The rearrangement joins TRBV19 to TRBJ1-3; D perhaps matches TRBD1 (6 bases). Germline values: CDR1 LNHDA, CDR2 SQIVND (reference sequence). The length of the CDR3 is 18 residues. The V end was cut by 7 bases, the J end by 4 bases, with 26 bases between.

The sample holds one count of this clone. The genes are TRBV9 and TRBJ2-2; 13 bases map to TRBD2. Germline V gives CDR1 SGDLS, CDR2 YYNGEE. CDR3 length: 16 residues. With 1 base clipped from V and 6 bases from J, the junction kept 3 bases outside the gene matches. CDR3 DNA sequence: TGTGCCAGCAGCGTAACTAGCGGGAGGGCCGCCGGGGAGCTGTTTTTT. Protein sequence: CASSVTSGRAAGELFF.